The clone carrying this T cell receptor beta chain has ten or more counts. The data belong to a study of T cells in Graves' hyperthyroidism and ophthalmopathy. This sample holds PBMCs from 9.5 to 10 ml fresh peripheral blood. Using RNA transcripts as the source, TCR beta CDR3 regions were amplified. A first-round RT-PCR of the TCR CDR3 used the HTBI primer set. TCRdb passed the multiplex PCR reads through MiXCR, listing each CDR3 protein once. The sample consists of a few hundred thousand distinct CDR3 sequences, roughly 14% of them appearing once. Trimming took 5 bases from V and 0 from J, leaving 14 bases between them. There are 16 residues in the CDR3.

Material: blood. The chain links TRBV12-3 or TRBV12-4 to TRBJ1-3, with a weak D call TRBD1 (6 bases). The source is a woman younger than 45 with Graves' hyperthyroidism. Written as DNA, the CDR3 is TGTGCCAGCAGTAAGCGACAGGCCTACTCTGGAAACACCATATATTTT. Translating gives CASSKRQAYSGNTIYF.